These T cell receptor beta chains were read from a single sample in a study of blood T cell repertoires in COVID-19. Sequencing used immunoSEQ multiplex PCR; TCRdb keeps in-frame clones, though not all of them. The data contain approximately 110,000 clones, roughly 80% of them singletons. The sequenced sample consisted of peripheral blood. These receptors were taken from a woman older than 75 with acute or convalescent COVID-19. The CDR3 runs from the conserved cysteine through the conserved F or W. A D gene is named only where the DNA matches it firmly. Clone sizes are given selectively: once, few, many, or a class where the clone is expanded.

d_gene	v_gene	j_gene	abundance	CDR3aa	CDR3nt
-	TRBV29-1	TRBJ1-3	-	CSVLQGSGNTIYF	TGCAGCGTGCTACAGGGCTCTGGAAACACCATATATTTT
-	TRBV29-1	TRBJ1-1	-	CSVRLILRAEAFF	TGCAGCGTTCGTCTAATACTACGCGCTGAAGCTTTCTTT
-	TRBV7-9	TRBJ1-5	-	CASSIGTNLGQPQHF	TGTGCCAGCAGCATCGGGACAAATCTAGGTCAGCCCCAGCATTTT
-	TRBV7-9	TRBJ1-2	-	CASSLGFSYGYTF	TGTGCCAGCAGCTTAGGGTTTAGCTATGGCTACACCTTC
-	TRBV6-1	TRBJ1-3	once	CASSETVSGNTIYF	TGTGCCAGCAGTGAAACTGTCTCTGGAAACACCATATATTTT
TRBD1	TRBV6-5	TRBJ1-2	-	CASRPPGQGVIGYTF	TGTGCCAGCAGACCCCCCGGACAGGGCGTAATAGGCTACACCTTC
-	TRBV18	TRBJ1-1	-	CASSPRLTNTEAFF	TGTGCCAGCTCACCACGGCTCACGAACACTGAAGCTTTCTTT
-	TRBV18	TRBJ2-5	once	CASSGSTPGTQYF	TGTGCCAGCTCAGGCTCGACCCCAGGGACCCAGTACTTC
TRBD1	TRBV7-2	TRBJ2-3	-	CASSLGQGPTDTQYF	TGTGCCAGCAGCTTAGGACAGGGACCCACAGATACGCAGTATTTT
-	TRBV12-3/TRBV12-4	TRBJ1-2	-	CASSLARGGYTF	TGTGCCAGCAGTTTAGCGCGGGGAGGCTACACCTTC
-	TRBV19	TRBJ1-2	-	CASSPTGSGYGYTF	TGTGCCAGTAGTCCCACAGGGTCGGGCTATGGCTACACCTTC
TRBD2	TRBV10-2	TRBJ2-1	few	CASSALAGGPGEQFF	TGCGCCAGCAGTGCCCTAGCGGGAGGGCCGGGTGAGCAGTTCTTC
TRBD1	TRBV7-9	TRBJ2-3	-	CASSSGQGRTDTQYF	TGTGCCAGCAGCTCCGGACAGGGCCGCACAGATACGCAGTATTTT
TRBD1	TRBV20-1	TRBJ2-7	-	CSASFGTGLNEQYF	TGCAGTGCTAGTTTCGGGACAGGGCTCAACGAGCAGTACTTC
-	TRBV5-1	TRBJ1-1	-	CASSFRDTTEAFF	TGCGCCAGCAGCTTCCGGGACACCACTGAAGCTTTCTTT
TRBD1	TRBV19	TRBJ1-3	-	CASSGQGGSGNTIYF	TGTGCCAGTAGTGGCCAGGGGGGCTCTGGAAACACCATATATTTT
-	TRBV6-6	TRBJ1-1	-	CASSWGGVGMNTEAFF	TGTGCCAGCAGCTGGGGGGGTGTCGGGATGAACACTGAAGCTTTCTTT
-	TRBV4-1	TRBJ1-1	-	CASSQDLESVTVMNTEAFF	TGCGCCAGCAGCCAAGATCTAGAGTCGGTGACGGTAATGAACACTGAAGCTTTCTTT
TRBD2	TRBV7-2	TRBJ2-7	-	CASTPYHGRSGTSSYEQYF	TGTGCCAGCACCCCATACCACGGCCGTAGCGGGACGAGCTCCTACGAGCAGTACTTC
-	TRBV14	TRBJ1-1	-	CASSQALNTEAFF	TGTGCCAGCAGCCAAGCCTTAAACACTGAAGCTTTCTTT
TRBD1	TRBV28	TRBJ1-2	-	CASSTGGANGYTF	TGTGCCAGCAGTACAGGGGGCGCAAATGGCTACACCTTC
TRBD1	TRBV24-1	TRBJ2-3	-	CATSDFRQGSTDTQYF	TGTGCCACCAGTGACTTCCGACAGGGGAGCACAGATACGCAGTATTTT
TRBD1	TRBV24-1	TRBJ2-6	once	CATSAGQTSGANVLTF	TGTGCCACCAGTGCGGGACAGACCTCTGGGGCCAACGTCCTGACTTTC
TRBD1	TRBV5-5	TRBJ2-5	-	CASSPGQREKETQYF	TGTGCCAGCAGCCCGGGACAGCGAGAAAAAGAGACCCAGTACTTC
-	TRBV27	TRBJ2-3	-	CASSLTPAQDTQYF	TGTGCCAGCAGTTTAACGCCCGCTCAGGATACGCAGTATTTT
TRBD2	TRBV19	TRBJ2-7	-	CASSIWTSGTYEQYF	TGTGCCAGTAGTATTTGGACTAGCGGGACCTACGAGCAGTACTTC
TRBD1	TRBV9	TRBJ2-5	-	CASSVGGGETQYF	TGTGCCAGCAGCGTAGGAGGGGGCGAGACCCAGTACTTC
TRBD1	TRBV6-5	TRBJ1-2	-	CASSLGQGSLGYTF	TGTGCCAGCAGCCTAGGACAGGGGAGTCTTGGCTACACCTTC
TRBD2	TRBV5-1	TRBJ2-1	many	CASSLGSAGGVEQFF	TGCGCCAGCAGCTTGGGGTCAGCGGGAGGGGTTGAGCAGTTCTTC
TRBD2	TRBV11-2	TRBJ2-1	once	CASSLAVGGRYNEQFF	TGTGCCAGCAGCTTAGCTGTCGGCGGGAGGTACAATGAGCAGTTCTTC
-	TRBV7-9	TRBJ2-6	few	CASSFRRGISSGANVLTF	TGTGCCAGCAGCTTCCGACGGGGAATTAGCTCTGGGGCCAACGTCCTGACTTTC
-	TRBV11-3	TRBJ2-1	-	CASSLAGTGQNEQFF	TGTGCCAGCAGCTTAGCCGGGACTGGCCAAAATGAGCAGTTCTTC
-	TRBV7-9	TRBJ1-2	-	CASSQTGGVNYGYTF	TGTGCCAGCAGCCAGACGGGGGGCGTTAACTATGGCTACACCTTC
-	TRBV12-3/TRBV12-4	TRBJ2-3	-	CASSSLADTQYF	TGTGCCAGCAGTTCGCTAGCAGATACGCAGTATTTT
TRBD2	TRBV2	TRBJ2-1	-	CASSERPLAGRNEQFF	TGTGCCAGCAGTGAAAGGCCCCTAGCGGGGCGAAATGAGCAGTTCTTC
TRBD2	TRBV15	TRBJ2-2	-	CATSSPLASGVTGELFF	TGTGCCACCAGCAGCCCCCTTGCTAGCGGGGTTACCGGGGAGCTGTTTTTT
TRBD1	TRBV6-1	TRBJ2-7	many	CASSEAHWDRVYEQYF	TGTGCCAGCAGTGAAGCGCATTGGGACAGGGTCTACGAGCAGTACTTC
-	TRBV3-1/TRBV3-2	TRBJ1-6	-	CASSLSYISSLHF	TGTGCCAGCAGCCTTTCATACATATCTTCCCTCCACTTT
-	TRBV6-5	TRBJ2-1	few	CASSWGGQGFNEQFF	TGTGCCAGCAGTTGGGGGGGGCAGGGGTTCAATGAGCAGTTCTTC
TRBD2	TRBV7-2	TRBJ2-3	few	CASSFPGTSGRARPDTQYF	TGTGCCAGCAGCTTCCCCGGGACTAGCGGGAGGGCCCGACCAGATACGCAGTATTTT
-	TRBV23-1	TRBJ1-3	-	CASSRWSVLGNTIYF	TGCGCCAGCAGTCGTTGGTCGGTCCTGGGAAACACCATATATTTT